Listed below are T cell receptor beta chains from one sample, sequenced in a study of regulatory T cells. TCRdb's copy holds only in-frame clones and misses some; the assay was immunoSEQ multiplex PCR. The sample holds approximately 37,000 clones; approximately 89% are singletons and the top ten take around 2.5%. The source material was conventional CD4+ T cells sorted from blood. The receptors here all came from a person aged 18-35 years with CD3G deficiency. The CDR3 runs from the conserved cysteine through the conserved F or W. Where a row states a size, it is once, few, many or the class of an expanded clone; other rows omit it.

J gene	clone size	V gene	CDR3 protein
TRBJ2-3	.	TRBV7-9	CASSFPGLGPTDTQYF
TRBJ2-3	.	TRBV7-9	CASSLAGGMGQYF
TRBJ2-5	.	TRBV27	CASSFGRDKETQYF
TRBJ2-1	.	TRBV28	CASSLRLTRGNEQFF
TRBJ2-3	.	TRBV5-6	CASYSGTQYF
TRBJ2-7	.	TRBV7-8	CASSWGGLTGGYEQYF
TRBJ2-7	.	TRBV6-1	CASSPARDGRYEQYF
TRBJ1-5	.	TRBV6-1	CASAEGRQPQHF
TRBJ2-7	.	TRBV28	CASGSRREGVNEQYF
TRBJ1-1	.	TRBV6-1	CASSTRGWTEAFF
TRBJ1-1	.	TRBV11-2	CASSLGVAGGNTEAFF
TRBJ2-3	.	TRBV7-9	CASSRSGGAADTQYF
TRBJ2-2	once	TRBV11-2	CASSRQLPGQGGSGELFF
TRBJ2-1	.	TRBV5-1	CASSLGRDRLFF
TRBJ1-1	.	TRBV28	CASSFLGTGDDEAFF
TRBJ2-5	.	TRBV10-3	CATAWAEQETQYF
TRBJ2-7	.	TRBV29-1	CSVGWGTSPYDLSAAEQYF
TRBJ1-1	.	TRBV5-1	CASRTGTGGEYTEAFF
TRBJ2-3	.	TRBV27	CASSPARGAYTDTQYF
TRBJ2-3	.	TRBV6-4	CAHQSDTQYF
TRBJ1-4	.	TRBV6-1	CASSEFWTSYKLFF
TRBJ2-7	.	TRBV23-1	CASPGQGDYEQYF
TRBJ2-7	.	TRBV10-3	CAISGGEEQYF
TRBJ1-5	.	TRBV9	CARPGISNQPQHF